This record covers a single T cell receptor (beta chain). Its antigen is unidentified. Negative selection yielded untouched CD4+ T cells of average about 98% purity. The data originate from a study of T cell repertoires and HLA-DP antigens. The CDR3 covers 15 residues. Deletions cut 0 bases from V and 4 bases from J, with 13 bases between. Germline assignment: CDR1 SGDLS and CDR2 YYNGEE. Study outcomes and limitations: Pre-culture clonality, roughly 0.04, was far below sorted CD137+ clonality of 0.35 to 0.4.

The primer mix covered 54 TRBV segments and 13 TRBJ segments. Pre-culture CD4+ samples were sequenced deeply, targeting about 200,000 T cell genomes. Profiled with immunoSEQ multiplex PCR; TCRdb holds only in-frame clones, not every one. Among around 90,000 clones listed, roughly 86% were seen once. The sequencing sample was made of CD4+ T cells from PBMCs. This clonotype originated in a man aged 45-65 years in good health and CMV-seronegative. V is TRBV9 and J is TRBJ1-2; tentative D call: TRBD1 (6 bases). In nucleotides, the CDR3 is TGTGCCAGCAGCGTAGAGTCCGGACAGACCTATGGCTACACCTTC. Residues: CASSVESGQTYGYTF. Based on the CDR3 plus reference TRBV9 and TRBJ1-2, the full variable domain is DSGVTQTPKHLITATGQRVTLRCSPRSGDLSVYWYQQSLDQGLQFLIQYYNGEERAKGNILERFSAQQFPDLHSELNLSSLELGDSALYFCASSVESGQTYGYTFGSGTRLTVV.